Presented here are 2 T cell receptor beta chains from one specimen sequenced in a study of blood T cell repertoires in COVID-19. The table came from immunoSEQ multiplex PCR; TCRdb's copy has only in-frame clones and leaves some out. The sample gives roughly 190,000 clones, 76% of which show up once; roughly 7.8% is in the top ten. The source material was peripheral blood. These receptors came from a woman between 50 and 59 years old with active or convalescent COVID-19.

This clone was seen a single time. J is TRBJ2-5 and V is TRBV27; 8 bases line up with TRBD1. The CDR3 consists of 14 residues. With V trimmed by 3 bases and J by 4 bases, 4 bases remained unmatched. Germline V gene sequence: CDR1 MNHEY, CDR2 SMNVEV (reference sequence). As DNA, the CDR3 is TGTGCCAGCAGTTTGTCCAGGGGGCTAGAGACCCAGTACTTC. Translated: CASSLSRGLETQYF.

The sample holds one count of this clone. CDR3 DNA sequence: TGTGCCAGCTCACCGGTCGGAGGCCGGGGGGGCTACACCTTC. Amino acids: CASSPVGGRGGYTF. The chain links TRBV18 to TRBJ1-2; tentatively, D is TRBD1 (5 bases). Trimming stripped 3 bases from V and 8 bases from J, with 16 bases between. This CDR3 spans 14 amino acids. Per the germline V gene, CDR1 is KGHSH and CDR2 is LQKENI.